These 28 T cell receptor beta chains were sequenced from one sample in a study of shared clonotypes between healthy human individuals. Profiled with immunoSEQ multiplex PCR; TCRdb holds only in-frame clones, not every one. The sample records roughly 170,000 clones, 65% to 70% being singletons. The sample taken for sequencing was memory CD4+ T cells sorted from blood. Subset denoted: CD45RA-negative fraction. All receptors derive from a man aged 30 to 39 in good health.

The chain employs TRBV2 and TRBJ1-1; possible D gene TRBD1, 5 bases. The ends were cut back, 2 bases at V and 0 bases at J, with 16 bases in the middle. The CDR3 runs 17 residues. The germline V gene has CDR1 SNHLY and CDR2 FYNNEI. Here the CDR3 reads CASSETPGFTMNTEAFF. CDR3 sequence (DNA): TGTGCCAGCAGTGAAACTCCAGGGTTTACTATGAACACTGAAGCTTTCTTT.

The chain carries TRBV7-2 and TRBJ2-7; a weak D match, TRBD2 (6 bases). V lost 1 base to trimming and J lost 6 bases, with 16 bases between them. From germline, CDR1 is SGHTA and CDR2 FQGNSA. This CDR3 contains 15 residues. As DNA, the CDR3 is TGTGCCAGCAGCTTAGGCAGCGGTCAGGGAGGCGAGCAGTACTTC. It specifies CASSLGSGQGGEQYF.

The rearrangement joins TRBV5-5 to TRBJ1-2; D is unclear. CDR1 and CDR2 (germline): SGHKS, YYEKEE (reference sequence). V was cut by 4 bases and J by 1 base, with 8 bases left in between. The CDR3 length is 13 residues. CDR3 region: CASSPLFNYGYTF. The CDR3 nucleotides read TGTGCCAGCAGCCCCTTATTTAACTATGGCTACACCTTC.

This clone was seen more than once but under ten times. DNA of the CDR3: TGTGCCAGCAGCTTGGGACTAGCAGGCACAGATACGCAGTATTTT. The encoded protein is CASSLGLAGTDTQYF. This chain joins TRBV7-8 and TRBJ2-3; TRBD2 aligns across 9 bases. This CDR3 region has 15 residues. The germline gives CDR1 SGHVS, CDR2 FQNEAQ. The ends lost 3 bases at V and 1 base at J; junction bases unmatched: 2.

V gene TRBV2 combines with J gene TRBJ2-3; the D gene is possibly TRBD2 (5 bases). Trimming took 3 bases from V and 4 from J, leaving 8 bases between them. This CDR3 is 13 amino acids long. Germline CDR1 and CDR2: SNHLY and FYNNEI. The DNA for the CDR3 is TGTGCCAGCAGTGATCGGGAAGCAGATACGCAGTATTTT. Amino acids: CASSDREADTQYF.

V usage is TRBV7-8 and J usage is TRBJ1-2; TRBD1 matches at 7 bases. There are 14 residues in the CDR3. Per the germline V gene, CDR1 is SGHVS and CDR2 is FQNEAQ. The V gene end was trimmed by 1 base and the J gene end by 4 bases; junction bases not matched to a gene: 3. DNA of the CDR3: TGTGCCAGCAGCTTAGGGGGACAGCTCTATGGCTACACCTTC. Translation gives CASSLGGQLYGYTF.

The chain uses TRBV7-8 and TRBJ2-7; D remains ambiguous. Germline V gene data show CDR1 as SGHVS and CDR2 as FQNEAQ. Trimming removed 0 bases at V and 2 bases at J, with 8 bases between. The CDR3 has 14 amino acids. The CDR3 reads CASSLAQLPYEQYF. In DNA form, the CDR3 reads TGTGCCAGCAGCTTAGCACAACTCCCCTACGAGCAGTACTTC.

The chain uses TRBV28 and TRBJ2-7; the D gene is possibly TRBD2 (7 bases). V lost 4 bases, J lost 3 bases, and 13 bases lay in between. The CDR3 has 14 residues. Germline V gene sequence: CDR1 MDHEN, CDR2 SYDVKM. In DNA form, the CDR3 reads TGTGCCAGCAGTTGGGGAGGGGGTCGCTACGAGCAGTACTTC. It yields the protein CASSWGGGRYEQYF.

The genes are TRBV5-1 and TRBJ2-3, with 7 bases identical to TRBD2. The length of the CDR3 is 19 residues. Germline V gene lookup returns CDR1 SGHRS and CDR2 YFSETQ. Trimming at V came to 1 base and at J to 2 bases, leaving 16 bases not matched to a gene. The CDR3 DNA sequence: TGCGCCAGCAGCTTGATAGCGGGCGCTGAAGGATTATACACAGATACGCAGTATTTT. Encoded protein: CASSLIAGAEGLYTDTQYF.

This clone turned up a few times. The chain employs TRBV28 and TRBJ2-7; a weak D match, TRBD2 (5 bases). Germline CDR1 is MDHEN and CDR2 is SYDVKM. CDR3 length equals 11 residues. Deletions cut 6 bases from V and 5 bases from J, with 8 bases between. In DNA form, the CDR3 reads TGTGCCAGCAGCCTAGCACACGAGCAGTACTTC. Its translation is CASSLAHEQYF.

Here the CDR3 reads CASSLDITGPEQYF. In DNA form, the CDR3 reads TGTGCCAGCAGCTTGGATATTACAGGGCCCGAGCAGTACTTC. This chain links TRBV5-4 with TRBJ2-7; D is perhaps TRBD1 (6 bases). CDR3 size: 14 residues. The V end lost 0 bases, the J end lost 6 bases, and 13 bases lay between the germline ends. Germline V lookup: CDR1 SGHNT, CDR2 YYREEE (reference sequence).

The chain joins TRBV5-6 to TRBJ1-1, with D unclear. This CDR3 comprises 13 residues. V lost 1 base and J 6 bases, leaving 10 bases between the germline ends. Per the germline V gene, CDR1 is SGHDT and CDR2 is YYEEEE. DNA of the CDR3: TGTGCCAGCAGCTTGACGGTCGGAGCTGAAGCTTTCTTT. Translation: CASSLTVGAEAFF.

The chain uses TRBV5-5 and TRBJ2-1, with 7 bases fitting TRBD1. V dropped 2 bases and J dropped 3; count of bases not matched to a gene: 5. Germline V CDR1 and CDR2: SGHKS, YYEKEE (reference sequence). CDR3 length: 15 residues. CDR3 DNA: TGTGCCAGCAGCTTAGGACAGGTAGTCTACAATGAGCAGTTCTTC. Amino acids: CASSLGQVVYNEQFF.

The gene calls are TRBV11-2 and TRBJ2-7; possible D gene TRBD2, 5 bases. Trimming pared 5 bases from V and 0 bases from J, leaving 11 bases between. The germline CDR1 and CDR2 sequences are SGHAT and FQNNGV. This CDR3 has 14 residues. The CDR3, as DNA: TGTGCCAGCAGCCACGGACTGATCTCCTACGAGCAGTACTTC. Translating gives CASSHGLISYEQYF. Full variable domain (missing parts from reference TRBV11-2 and TRBJ2-7): EAGVAQSPRYKIIEKRQSVAFWCNPISGHATLYWYQQILGQGPKLLIQFQNNGVVDDSQLPKDRFSAERLKGVDSTLKIQPAKLEDSAVYLCASSHGLISYEQYFGPGTRLTVT.

The chain has TRBV7-8 and TRBJ1-1; unclear D gene. Germline V gene sequence: CDR1 SGHVS, CDR2 FQNEAQ. V was trimmed by 3 bases and J by 0 bases, leaving 2 bases between them. CDR3 length: 12 residues. The CDR3 nucleotides read TGTGCCAGCAGCTTTCTGAACACTGAAGCTTTCTTT. Amino acids: CASSFLNTEAFF.

This clone was recorded at least ten times. The J gene is TRBJ2-7, the V gene TRBV29-1; D not resolved. Trimming pared 4 bases from V and 5 bases from J, leaving 9 bases between. Germline V lookup: CDR1 SQVTM, CDR2 ANQGSEA. The CDR3 spans 11 residues. The CDR3 is CSVGTVHEQYF. CDR3 DNA: TGCAGCGTTGGGACCGTCCACGAGCAGTACTTC.

V usage is TRBV7-2 and J usage is TRBJ2-7, with D possibly matching TRBD2 (6 bases). Germline values: CDR1 SGHTA, CDR2 FQGNSA. Between the trimmed V and J ends, which lost 3 bases and 7 bases, there was a span of 16 bases. CDR3 length equals 14 residues. In DNA form, the CDR3 reads TGTGCCAGCAGCTTTTTGCGGGGCCCTGGGGAGCAGTACTTC. Protein product: CASSFLRGPGEQYF.

This chain links TRBV14 with TRBJ2-3, with a tentative D call TRBD2 (5 bases). Between the trimmed V and J ends, which lost 7 bases and 8 bases, there was a span of 22 bases. Per germline, CDR1 SGHDN and CDR2 FVKESK. The CDR3 contains 15 residues. The CDR3 sequence: CASTPETKRIGTQYF. In DNA form, the CDR3 reads TGTGCCAGCACCCCCGAGACTAAAAGAATTGGTACGCAGTATTTT.

V gene TRBV7-2 combines with J gene TRBJ1-5; D not resolved. CDR1 is SGHTA and CDR2 is FQGNSA in the germline V gene. The CDR3 runs to 15 residues. Trimming left V 1 base short and J 1 base short, with 8 bases between. The CDR3 coding sequence is TGTGCCAGCAGCTTAGTCGGGGAAAGCAATCAGCCCCAGCATTTT. Amino acids: CASSLVGESNQPQHF.

The genes are TRBV6-1 and TRBJ1-2; TRBD1 aligns across 7 bases. Germline values: CDR1 MNHNS, CDR2 SASEGT. Unmatched junction bases numbered 4, after V lost 7 bases and J lost 2 bases. This CDR3 comprises 13 residues. The CDR3 DNA reads TGTGCCAGCACCTTGACAGGGAACTATGGCTACACCTTC. It specifies CASTLTGNYGYTF.

The J gene is TRBJ2-3, the V gene TRBV5-4; TRBD2 aligns across 7 bases. V was clipped by 4 bases and J by 4 bases; unmatched bases: 9. This CDR3 comprises 15 residues. Germline V gene sequence: CDR1 SGHNT, CDR2 YYREEE (reference sequence). The CDR3 sequence is CASSGQRDRADTQYF. The DNA of the CDR3 is TGTGCCAGCAGCGGGCAGCGGGACCGTGCAGATACGCAGTATTTT.

This chain links TRBV5-6 with TRBJ1-2, with 8 nucleotides matching TRBD1. Trimming removed 2 bases from V and 4 bases from J; junction bases left unmatched: 4. The CDR3 has 14 residues. Germline-derived CDR1 and CDR2 are SGHDT and YYEEEE. As DNA, the CDR3 is TGTGCCAGCAGCTTCAGGGGGCGCACCTATGGCTACACCTTC. The encoded protein is CASSFRGRTYGYTF.

For this clone: Additional DNA sequences in this sample encode the identical CDR3. The rearrangement uses TRBV5-4 and TRBJ2-7; D is unclear. This CDR3 contains 14 residues. V was shortened by 0 bases and J by 0 bases, with 7 bases between the two germline ends. Germline V CDR1 and CDR2: SGHNT, YYREEE (reference sequence). The DNA of the CDR3 is TGTGCCAGCAGCTTGGGGTCGGTCTCCTACGAGCAGTACTTC. This codes for CASSLGSVSYEQYF.

The chain combines TRBV7-9 with TRBJ1-2; perhaps TRBD1 as D (5 bases). Between the trimmed V and J ends, which lost 5 bases and 8 bases, there was a span of 18 bases. Germline V CDR1 and CDR2: SEHNR, FQNEAQ (reference sequence). This CDR3 contains 14 residues. The CDR3 loop is CASSDGAYREGYTF. The DNA of the CDR3 is TGTGCCAGCAGCGACGGGGCCTATCGGGAGGGCTACACCTTC.

About this clone: The junction does not match germline at one end; this may be a read error. This same CDR3 is encoded by further DNA sequences in the sample. The chain couples TRBV5-5 to TRBJ2-5; 11 bases are a match to TRBD2. Germline V gene sequence: CDR1 SGHKS, CDR2 YYEKEE (reference sequence). The CDR3 is 17 amino acids. This chain's CDR3 is CASSLGTTSGAQETQYF. The CDR3 nucleotides read TGTGCCAGCAGCTTGGGAACGACTAGCGGGGCACAAGAGACTCAGTACTTC.

This sequence joins TRBV18 and TRBJ2-3, with unresolved D. In germline, CDR1 is KGHSH, CDR2 LQKENI. Trimming shortened V by 10 bases and J by 2 bases, and 13 bases separated the two germline ends. This CDR3 is built from 13 residues. The CDR3 region has the DNA TGTGCCACCGCTAGTGTCGACACAGATACGCAGTATTTT. Translating gives CATASVDTDTQYF.

This clone was seen just once. The chain couples TRBV27 to TRBJ2-2, with a possible D match to TRBD1 (5 bases). The CDR3 length is 16 residues. The germline V gene encodes CDR1 MNHEY and CDR2 SMNVEV (reference sequence). V was shortened by 6 bases and J by 0 bases, with 14 bases between the two germline ends. CDR3 protein: CASRRLSGTNTGELFF. For the CDR3, the DNA is TGTGCCAGCAGGCGCTTGTCAGGGACGAACACCGGGGAGCTGTTTTTT.

The chain employs TRBV29-1 and TRBJ2-5; the D call may be TRBD1 or TRBD2 (6 bases each). Germline CDR1 SQVTM, CDR2 ANQGSEA. Trimming removed 3 bases from V and 1 base from J, with 9 bases in between. The CDR3 sequence is 13 residues long. CDR3 DNA: TGCAGCGTTGAGGGGGGCGGCCAAGAGACCCAGTACTTC. Translating gives CSVEGGGQETQYF.